This T cell receptor beta chain came from a study of technical replicates of blood from a few donors. The method was immunoSEQ multiplex PCR; TCRdb's version includes in-frame clones alone and lacks a portion of them. The repertoire holds tens of thousands of clones, with 94% as singletons. CDR1 is MDHEN and CDR2 is SYDVKM in the germline V gene. This CDR3 spans 15 amino acids. V was trimmed by 2 bases and J by 0 bases, leaving 10 bases between them. The receptor comes from a human donor in good health. The sample consisted of T cells isolated from PBMCs. J is TRBJ1-1 and V is TRBV28; D unresolved. CDR3 DNA sequence: TGTGCCAGCAGTTTAAAGTACAGTTTGAACACTGAAGCTTTCTTT. It yields the protein CASSLKYSLNTEAFF.